Below are 6 T cell receptor beta chains sequenced from a single sample in a study of blood T cell repertoires in COVID-19. The protocol was immunoSEQ multiplex PCR, while the TCRdb copy is restricted to in-frame clones and leaves out a portion. The table has fewer than 300,000 clones, about nine tenths seen once. What was sequenced was peripheral blood. Source of these receptors: a person aged 18-30 years with COVID-19, enrolled during active disease.

This clone was recorded once. The genes are TRBV15 and TRBJ2-1; tentatively, D is TRBD1 (6 bases). This CDR3 has 14 amino acids. V shed 3 bases and J shed 8 bases, with 14 bases lying between them. Germline V CDR1 and CDR2: LNHNV, YYDKDF (reference sequence). The CDR3 DNA reads as TGTGCCACCAGCAGTACAGGGTTCGTCTATGAGCAGTTCTTC. Protein sequence: CATSSTGFVYEQFF.

The CDR3 protein is CASSLTPDRGAGYTF. CDR3 sequence (DNA): TGTGCCAGCAGCTTAACACCCGACAGGGGAGCTGGCTACACCTTC. The chain is built from TRBV7-3 and TRBJ1-2; 8 nucleotides line up with TRBD1. V gave up 0 bases and J gave up 7 bases; unmatched junction bases: 7. The CDR3 consists of 15 residues. Germline V gene sequence: CDR1 SGHTA, CDR2 FQGTGA.

This chain links TRBV9 with TRBJ2-2; D perhaps matches TRBD2 (6 bases). The V end lost 0 bases, the J end lost 3 bases, and 9 bases lay between the germline ends. Germline V gene sequence: CDR1 SGDLS, CDR2 YYNGEE. The CDR3 loop spans 15 amino acids. CDR3: CASSVAGGYTGELFF. The CDR3 DNA sequence: TGTGCCAGCAGCGTAGCAGGAGGGTACACCGGGGAGCTGTTTTTT.

The sample holds one count of this clone. V is TRBV24-1 and J is TRBJ2-3; D is undetermined. The CDR3 has 17 amino acids. The V gene lost 2 bases and the J gene lost 1 base, with 15 bases spanning the gap. CDR1 and CDR2 (germline): KGHDR, SFDVKD. CDR3 amino acids: CATSDSWAPSRTDTQYF. In DNA form, the CDR3 reads TGTGCCACCAGTGATTCGTGGGCCCCCAGCCGCACAGATACGCAGTATTTT.

The chain couples TRBV11-3 to TRBJ2-2; D may be TRBD2 (6 bases). Germline values: CDR1 SGHNT, CDR2 YENEEA. V shed 0 bases and J shed 3 bases, with 11 bases lying between them. The CDR3 is made up of 16 amino acids. The CDR3 DNA is TGTGCCAGCAGCTTAGACGGGAGTCTGGACACCGGGGAGCTGTTTTTT. This sequence encodes CASSLDGSLDTGELFF.

This chain links TRBV6-2 or TRBV6-3 with TRBJ2-5; tentative D call: TRBD2 (6 bases). The germline CDR1 and CDR2 sequences are MNHEY and SVGEGT. The CDR3 is 20 amino acids. V shed 0 bases and J shed 2 bases, with 25 bases lying between them. CDR3 coding DNA: TGTGCCAGCAGTTACTCGATACCGGGGACTGACTGGGGGGATCAAGAGACCCAGTACTTC. Its translation is CASSYSIPGTDWGDQETQYF.